A selection of T cell receptor beta chains follows, all from one sample in a study of T cells expressing NK-cell markers. TCRdb reprocessed the 5' RACE reads and stores each CDR3 protein as one record, lacking DNA. The sample spans roughly 390,000 distinct CDR3 sequences; the ten largest clones claim over 8.5%. The specimen sequenced was blood T cells: a sorted CD56 or NKG2C T cell subset, CD4+ or CD8+ T cells, or bulk PBMC T cells (not recorded which). The receptors here all came from a woman aged 50 to 60 in good health. Each CDR3 is given with its conserved first and last residue.

length,V,J,CDR3
13,TRBV24-1,TRBJ1-4,CATSDPGIEKLFF
14,TRBV20-1,TRBJ2-4,CSAHLTSGKNIQYF
14,TRBV7-8,TRBJ2-4,CASSLGGGKNIQYF
15,TRBV14,TRBJ1-2,CASSTTGGAGYGYTF
17,TRBV7-8,TRBJ1-4,CASSPQRGRTTNEKLFF
13,TRBV29-1,TRBJ1-1,CSVGLTRATEAFF
15,TRBV7-2,TRBJ2-5,CASSLPLGQVGTQYF
13,TRBV6-1,TRBJ2-4,CASTSLTGLSQYF
14,TRBV12-3/TRBV12-4,TRBJ2-1,CASSRRGRKNEQFF
14,TRBV5-1,TRBJ2-5,CASSLASGQETQYF
11,TRBV20-1,TRBJ2-3,CSALNIDTQYF
15,TRBV24-1,TRBJ2-5,CATSDSGLDLETQYF
17,TRBV12-3/TRBV12-4,TRBJ2-5,CASSPQGALAGLETQYF
18,TRBV28,TRBJ2-7,CASSFPLSHTYSSYEQYF
12,TRBV20-1,TRBJ2-2,CSAKQGYGELFF
16,TRBV12-3/TRBV12-4,TRBJ1-6,CASTLKGRGRNSPLHF
16,TRBV5-1,TRBJ2-3,CASSLAGSNRRDTQYF
14,TRBV2,TRBJ1-2,CASSVQGSSGGYTF
14,TRBV6-2/TRBV6-3,TRBJ2-3,CASSFFSPTDTQYF
15,TRBV7-2,TRBJ2-3,CASSRAGGRTDTQYF
14,TRBV3-1,TRBJ2-1,CASSQGTSSDEQFF
12,TRBV2,TRBJ1-1,CASSIVGTEAFF
15,TRBV9,TRBJ1-3,CASSRRGTLGNTIYF
13,TRBV7-9,TRBJ2-1,CASSLTAANEQFF
12,TRBV6-4,TRBJ1-2,CASSDEGYGYTF
16,TRBV11-2,TRBJ2-2,CASSRTSGRAPGELFF
14,TRBV7-9,TRBJ2-3,CASSFGQYTDTQYF
15,TRBV4-1,TRBJ2-1,CASSQDGQGFDEQFF